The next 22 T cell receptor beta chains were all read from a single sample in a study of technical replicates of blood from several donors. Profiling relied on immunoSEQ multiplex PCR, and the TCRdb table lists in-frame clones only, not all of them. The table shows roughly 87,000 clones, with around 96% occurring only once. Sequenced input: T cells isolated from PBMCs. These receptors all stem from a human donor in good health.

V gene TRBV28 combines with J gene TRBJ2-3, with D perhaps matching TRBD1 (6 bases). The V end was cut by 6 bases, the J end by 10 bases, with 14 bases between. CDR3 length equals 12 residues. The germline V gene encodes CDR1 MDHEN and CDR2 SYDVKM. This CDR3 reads CASSRYRDAQYF. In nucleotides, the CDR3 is TGTGCCAGCAGCCGCTACAGGGATGCGCAGTATTTT.

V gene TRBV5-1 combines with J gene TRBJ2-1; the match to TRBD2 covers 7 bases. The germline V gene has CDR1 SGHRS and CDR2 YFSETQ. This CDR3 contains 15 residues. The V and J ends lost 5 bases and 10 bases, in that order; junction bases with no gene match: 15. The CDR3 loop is CASSMGLADAWEQFF. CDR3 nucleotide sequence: TGCGCCAGCAGTATGGGGCTAGCGGATGCTTGGGAGCAGTTCTTC.

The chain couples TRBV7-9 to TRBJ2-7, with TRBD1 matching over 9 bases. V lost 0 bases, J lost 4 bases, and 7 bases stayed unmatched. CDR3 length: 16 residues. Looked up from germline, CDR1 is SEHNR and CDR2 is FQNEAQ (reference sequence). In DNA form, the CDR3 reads TGTGCCAGCAGCTTAGCGGAGGGACAGGGACCATACGAGCAGTACTTC. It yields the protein CASSLAEGQGPYEQYF.

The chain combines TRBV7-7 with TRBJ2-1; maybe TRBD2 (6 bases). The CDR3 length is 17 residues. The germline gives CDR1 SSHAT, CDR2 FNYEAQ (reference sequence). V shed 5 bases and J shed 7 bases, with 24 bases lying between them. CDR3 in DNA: TGTGCCAGCAGCGCCCGCCCTCCCGGGGGTCGAGGGAATGAGCAGTTCTTC. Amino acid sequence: CASSARPPGGRGNEQFF.

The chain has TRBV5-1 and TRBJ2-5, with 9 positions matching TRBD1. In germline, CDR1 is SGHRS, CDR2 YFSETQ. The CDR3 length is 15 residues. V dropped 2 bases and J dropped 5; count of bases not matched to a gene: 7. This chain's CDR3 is CASSLDTGGAETQYF. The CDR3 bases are TGCGCCAGCAGCTTAGACACAGGGGGCGCGGAGACCCAGTACTTC.

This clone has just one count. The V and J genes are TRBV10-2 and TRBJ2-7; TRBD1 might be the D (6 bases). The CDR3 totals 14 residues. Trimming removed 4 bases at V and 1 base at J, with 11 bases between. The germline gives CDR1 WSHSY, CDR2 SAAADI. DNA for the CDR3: TGCGCCAGCAGTGGGCAGGGGAAGTCCTACGAGCAGTACTTC. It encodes CASSGQGKSYEQYF.

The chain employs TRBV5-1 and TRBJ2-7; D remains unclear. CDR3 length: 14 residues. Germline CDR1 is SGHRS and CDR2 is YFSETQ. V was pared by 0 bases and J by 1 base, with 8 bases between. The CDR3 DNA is TGCGCCAGCAGCTTGGTCCCGGGTTCCTACGAGCAGTACTTC. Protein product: CASSLVPGSYEQYF.

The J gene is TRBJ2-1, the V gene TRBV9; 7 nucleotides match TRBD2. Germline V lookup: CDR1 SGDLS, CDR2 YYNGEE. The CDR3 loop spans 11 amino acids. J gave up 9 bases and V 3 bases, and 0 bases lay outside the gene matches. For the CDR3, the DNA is TGTGCCAGCAGCGGCGGGAGTGAGCAGTTCTTC. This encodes CASSGGSEQFF.

The CDR3 DNA follows: TGTGCCAGCTCCCCAGACAGGGCGAACAATGGCTACACCTTC. It translates to CASSPDRANNGYTF. This chain links TRBV19 with TRBJ1-2; TRBD1 aligns across 7 bases. Germline V gene sequence: CDR1 LNHDA, CDR2 SQIVND (reference sequence). J lost 6 bases, V lost 9 bases, and 13 bases had no gene match. This CDR3 spans 14 amino acids.

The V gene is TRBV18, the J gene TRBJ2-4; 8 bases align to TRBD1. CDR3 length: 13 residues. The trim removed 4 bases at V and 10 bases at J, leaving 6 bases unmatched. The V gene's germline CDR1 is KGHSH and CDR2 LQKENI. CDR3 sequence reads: CASSLGQGGIQYF. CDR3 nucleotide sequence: TGTGCCAGCTCACTCGGACAGGGTGGGATTCAGTACTTC. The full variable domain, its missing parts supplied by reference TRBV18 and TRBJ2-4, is NAGVMQNPRHLVRRRGQEARLRCSPMKGHSHVYWYRQLPEEGLKFMVYLQKENIIDESGMPKERFSAEFPKEGPSILRIQQVVRGDSAAYFCASSLGQGGIQYFGAGTRLSVL.

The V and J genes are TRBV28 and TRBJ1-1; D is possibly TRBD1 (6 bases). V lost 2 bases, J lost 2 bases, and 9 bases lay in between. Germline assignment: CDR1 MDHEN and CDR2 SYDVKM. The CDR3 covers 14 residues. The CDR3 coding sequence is TGTGCCAGCAGTTTAAGGGACACCAACACTGAAGCTTTCTTT. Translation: CASSLRDTNTEAFF.

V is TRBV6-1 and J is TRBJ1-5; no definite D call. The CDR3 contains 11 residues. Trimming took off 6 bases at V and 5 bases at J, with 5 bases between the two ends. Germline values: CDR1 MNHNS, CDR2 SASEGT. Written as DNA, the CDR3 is TGTGCCAGCAGCCAGGATCAGCCCCAGCATTTT. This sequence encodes CASSQDQPQHF.

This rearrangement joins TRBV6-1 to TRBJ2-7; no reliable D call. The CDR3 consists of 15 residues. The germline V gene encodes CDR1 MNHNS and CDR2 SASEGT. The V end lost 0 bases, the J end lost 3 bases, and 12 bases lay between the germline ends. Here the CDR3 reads CASSEALRRYYEQYF. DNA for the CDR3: TGTGCCAGCAGTGAAGCGCTTCGTCGGTACTACGAGCAGTACTTC.

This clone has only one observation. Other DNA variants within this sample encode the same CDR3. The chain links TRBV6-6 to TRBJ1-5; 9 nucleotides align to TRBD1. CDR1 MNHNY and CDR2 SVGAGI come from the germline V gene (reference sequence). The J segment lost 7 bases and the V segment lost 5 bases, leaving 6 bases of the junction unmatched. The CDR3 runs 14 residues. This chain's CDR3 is CASSPTGGGQPQHF. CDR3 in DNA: TGTGCCAGCAGTCCAACAGGGGGCGGGCAGCCCCAGCATTTT.

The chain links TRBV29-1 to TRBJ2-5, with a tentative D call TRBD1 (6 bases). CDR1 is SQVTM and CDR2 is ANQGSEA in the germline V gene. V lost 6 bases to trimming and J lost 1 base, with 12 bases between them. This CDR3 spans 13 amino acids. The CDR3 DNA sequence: TGCAGCGTCGGAGCGGACAGCCAAGAGACCCAGTACTTC. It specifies CSVGADSQETQYF.

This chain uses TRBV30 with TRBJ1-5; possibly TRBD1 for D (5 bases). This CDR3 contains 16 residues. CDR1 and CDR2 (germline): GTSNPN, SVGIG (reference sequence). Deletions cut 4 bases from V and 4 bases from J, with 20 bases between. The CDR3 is CAWTKGALGPNQPQHF. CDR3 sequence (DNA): TGTGCCTGGACTAAAGGGGCCTTGGGTCCTAATCAGCCCCAGCATTTT.

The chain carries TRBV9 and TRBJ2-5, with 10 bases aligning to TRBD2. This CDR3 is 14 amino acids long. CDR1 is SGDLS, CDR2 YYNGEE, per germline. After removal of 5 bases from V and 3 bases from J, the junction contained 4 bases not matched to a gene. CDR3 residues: CASSIAGGKETQYF. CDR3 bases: TGTGCCAGCAGTATAGCGGGGGGCAAAGAGACCCAGTACTTC.

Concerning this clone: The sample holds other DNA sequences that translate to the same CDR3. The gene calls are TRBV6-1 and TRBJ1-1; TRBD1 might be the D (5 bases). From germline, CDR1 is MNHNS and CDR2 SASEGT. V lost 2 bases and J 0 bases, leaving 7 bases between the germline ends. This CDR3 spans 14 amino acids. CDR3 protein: CASSESGLNTEAFF. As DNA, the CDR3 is TGTGCCAGCAGTGAATCAGGGTTGAACACTGAAGCTTTCTTT.

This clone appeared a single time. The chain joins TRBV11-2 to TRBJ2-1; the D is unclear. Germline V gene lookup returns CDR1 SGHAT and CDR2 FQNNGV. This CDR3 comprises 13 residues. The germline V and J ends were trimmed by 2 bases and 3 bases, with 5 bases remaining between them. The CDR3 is CASSLIIYNEQFF. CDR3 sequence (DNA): TGTGCCAGCAGCTTAATTATCTACAATGAGCAGTTCTTC.

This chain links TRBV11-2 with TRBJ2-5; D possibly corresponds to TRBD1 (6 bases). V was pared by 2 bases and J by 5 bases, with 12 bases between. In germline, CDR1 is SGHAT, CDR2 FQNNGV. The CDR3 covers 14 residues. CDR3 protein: CASSLNRAYETQYF. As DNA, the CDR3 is TGTGCCAGCAGCTTAAACAGGGCGTACGAGACCCAGTACTTC. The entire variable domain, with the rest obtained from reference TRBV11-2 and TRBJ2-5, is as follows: EAGVAQSPRYKIIEKRQSVAFWCNPISGHATLYWYQQILGQGPKLLIQFQNNGVVDDSQLPKDRFSAERLKGVDSTLKIQPAKLEDSAVYLCASSLNRAYETQYFGPGTRLLVL.

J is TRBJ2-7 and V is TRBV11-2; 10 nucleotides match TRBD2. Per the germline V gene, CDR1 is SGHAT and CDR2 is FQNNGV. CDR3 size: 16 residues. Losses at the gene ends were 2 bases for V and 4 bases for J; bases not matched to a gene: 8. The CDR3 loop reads CASSLPLAGVMYEQYF. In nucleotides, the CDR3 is TGTGCCAGCAGCTTACCCCTAGCGGGAGTAATGTACGAGCAGTACTTC.

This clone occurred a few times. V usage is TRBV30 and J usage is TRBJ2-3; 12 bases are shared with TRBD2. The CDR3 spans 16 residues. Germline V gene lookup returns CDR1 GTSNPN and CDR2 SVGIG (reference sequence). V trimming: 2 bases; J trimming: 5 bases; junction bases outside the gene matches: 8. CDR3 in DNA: TGTGCCTGGAGTCGAGGACTAGCGGGGCGGGGAGATACGCAGTATTTT. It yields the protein CAWSRGLAGRGDTQYF.